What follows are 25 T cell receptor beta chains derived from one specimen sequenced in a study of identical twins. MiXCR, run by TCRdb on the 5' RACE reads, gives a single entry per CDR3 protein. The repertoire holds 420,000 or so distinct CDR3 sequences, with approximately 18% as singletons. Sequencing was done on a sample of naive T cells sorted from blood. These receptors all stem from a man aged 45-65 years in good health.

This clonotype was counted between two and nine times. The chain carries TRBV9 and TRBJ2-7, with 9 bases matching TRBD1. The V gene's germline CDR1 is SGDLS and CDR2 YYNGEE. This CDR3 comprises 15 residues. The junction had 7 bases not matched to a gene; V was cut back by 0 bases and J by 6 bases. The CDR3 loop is CASSVGGTGNSEQYF. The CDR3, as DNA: TGTGCCAGCAGCGTAGGGGGGACAGGGAATTCCGAGCAGTACTTC. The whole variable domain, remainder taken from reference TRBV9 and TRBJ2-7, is DSGVTQTPKHLITATGQRVTLRCSPRSGDLSVYWYQQSLDQGLQFLIQYYNGEERAKGNILERFSAQQFPDLHSELNLSSLELGDSALYFCASSVGGTGNSEQYFGPGTRLTVT.

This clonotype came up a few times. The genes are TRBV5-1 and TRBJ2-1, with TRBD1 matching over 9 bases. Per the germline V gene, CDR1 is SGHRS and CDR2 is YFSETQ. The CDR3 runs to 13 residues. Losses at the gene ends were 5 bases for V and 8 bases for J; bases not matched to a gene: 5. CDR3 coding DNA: TGCGCCAGCAGAGGGACAGGGTGGTATGAGCAGTTCTTC. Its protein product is CASRGTGWYEQFF.

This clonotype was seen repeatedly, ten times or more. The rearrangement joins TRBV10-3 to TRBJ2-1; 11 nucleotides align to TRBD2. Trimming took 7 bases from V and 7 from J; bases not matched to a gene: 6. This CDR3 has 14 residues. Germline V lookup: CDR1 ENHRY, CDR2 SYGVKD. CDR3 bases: TGTGCCATCAACGTAGCGGGAGGGCCAAATGAGCAGTTCTTC. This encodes CAINVAGGPNEQFF.

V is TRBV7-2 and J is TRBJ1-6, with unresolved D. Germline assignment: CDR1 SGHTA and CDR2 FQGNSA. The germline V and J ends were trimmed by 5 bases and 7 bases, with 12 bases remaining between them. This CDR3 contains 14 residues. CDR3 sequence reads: CASSRSRSNSPLHF. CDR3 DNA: TGTGCCAGCAGCCGAAGCAGGTCCAATTCACCCCTCCACTTT. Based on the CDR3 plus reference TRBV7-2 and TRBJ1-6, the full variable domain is GAGVSQSPSNKVTEKGKDVELRCDPISGHTALYWYRQSLGQGLEFLIYFQGNSAPDKSGLPSDRFSAERTGGSVSTLTIQRTQQEDSAVYLCASSRSRSNSPLHFGNGTRLTVT.

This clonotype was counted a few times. The CDR3 spells CASRRAAEVNTEAFF. CDR3 DNA sequence: TGTGCCAGCAGACGCGCCGCGGAGGTGAACACTGAAGCTTTCTTT. The genes are TRBV5-4 and TRBJ1-1, with no clear D. The CDR3 extends over 15 amino acids. V gave up 5 bases and J gave up 0 bases, with 14 bases separating them. Germline-derived CDR1 and CDR2 are SGHNT and YYREEE (reference sequence).

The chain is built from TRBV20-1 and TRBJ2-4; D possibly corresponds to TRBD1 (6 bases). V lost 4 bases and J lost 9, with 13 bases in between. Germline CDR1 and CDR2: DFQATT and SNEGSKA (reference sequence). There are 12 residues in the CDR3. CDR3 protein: CSANRDNVIQYF. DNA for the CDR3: TGCAGTGCTAACCGGGACAACGTCATTCAGTACTTC.

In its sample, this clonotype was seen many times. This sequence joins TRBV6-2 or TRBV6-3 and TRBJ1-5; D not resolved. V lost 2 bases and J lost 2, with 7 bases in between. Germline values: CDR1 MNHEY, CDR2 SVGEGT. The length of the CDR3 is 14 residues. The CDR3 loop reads CASSYPTGNQPQHF. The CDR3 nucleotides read TGTGCCAGCAGTTACCCCACCGGCAATCAGCCCCAGCATTTT.

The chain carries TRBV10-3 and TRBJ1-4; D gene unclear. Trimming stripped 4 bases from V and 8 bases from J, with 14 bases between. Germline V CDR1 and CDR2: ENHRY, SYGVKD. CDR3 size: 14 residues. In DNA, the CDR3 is TGTGCCATCAGTGGCACCGATAATGGGGAAAAACTGTTTTTT. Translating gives CAISGTDNGEKLFF.

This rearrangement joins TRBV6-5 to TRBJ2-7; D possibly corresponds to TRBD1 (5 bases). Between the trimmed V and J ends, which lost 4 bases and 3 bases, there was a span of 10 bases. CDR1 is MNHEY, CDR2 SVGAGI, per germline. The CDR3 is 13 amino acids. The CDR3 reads CASSSQGLYEQYF. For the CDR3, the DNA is TGTGCCAGCAGTTCGCAGGGTCTCTACGAGCAGTACTTC.

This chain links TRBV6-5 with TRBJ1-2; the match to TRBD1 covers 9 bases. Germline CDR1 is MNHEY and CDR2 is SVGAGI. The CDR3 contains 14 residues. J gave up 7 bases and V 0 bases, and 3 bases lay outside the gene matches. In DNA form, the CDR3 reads TGTGCCAGCAGTTACTCGACAGGGGGGTTTGGCTACACCTTC. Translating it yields CASSYSTGGFGYTF.

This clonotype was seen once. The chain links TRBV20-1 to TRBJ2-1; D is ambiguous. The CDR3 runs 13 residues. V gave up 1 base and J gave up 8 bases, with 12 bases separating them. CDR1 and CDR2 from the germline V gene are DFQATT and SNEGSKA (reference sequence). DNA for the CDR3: TGCAGTGCTAGAGTGTCCTTAGTTGATGAGCAGTTCTTC. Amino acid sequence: CSARVSLVDEQFF.

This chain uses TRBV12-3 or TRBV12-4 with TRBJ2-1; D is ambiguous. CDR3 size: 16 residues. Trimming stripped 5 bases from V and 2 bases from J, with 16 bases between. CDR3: CASSPFTAVAYNEQFF. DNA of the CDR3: TGTGCCAGCAGTCCCTTTACGGCGGTAGCCTACAATGAGCAGTTCTTC.

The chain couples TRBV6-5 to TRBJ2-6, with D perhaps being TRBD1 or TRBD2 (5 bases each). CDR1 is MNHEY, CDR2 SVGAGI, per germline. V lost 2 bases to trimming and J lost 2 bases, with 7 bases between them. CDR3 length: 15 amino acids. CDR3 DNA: TGTGCCAGCAGTTACGTGGGGGCTGGGGCCAACGTCCTGACTTTC. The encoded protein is CASSYVGAGANVLTF.

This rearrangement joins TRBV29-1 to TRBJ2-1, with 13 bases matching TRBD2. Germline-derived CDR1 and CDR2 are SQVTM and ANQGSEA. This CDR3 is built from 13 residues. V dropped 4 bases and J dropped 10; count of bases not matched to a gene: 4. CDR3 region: CSVAPGLAGEQFF. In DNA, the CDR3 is TGCAGCGTTGCCCCGGGACTAGCGGGGGAGCAGTTCTTC.

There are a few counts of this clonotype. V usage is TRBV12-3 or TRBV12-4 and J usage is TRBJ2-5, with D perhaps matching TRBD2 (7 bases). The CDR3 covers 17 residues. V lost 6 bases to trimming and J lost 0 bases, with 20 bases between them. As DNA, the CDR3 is TGTGCCAGCAGCCTATATAGCCGGGGGGCCTACCAAGAGACCCAGTACTTC. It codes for CASSLYSRGAYQETQYF.

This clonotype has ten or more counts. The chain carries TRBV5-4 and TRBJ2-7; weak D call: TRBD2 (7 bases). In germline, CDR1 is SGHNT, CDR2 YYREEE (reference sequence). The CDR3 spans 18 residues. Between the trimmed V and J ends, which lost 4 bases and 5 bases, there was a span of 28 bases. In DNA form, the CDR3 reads TGTGCCAGCAGCAGAAGTGCGATACAGGGTTTCGGGGGGCACGAGCAGTACTTC. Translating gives CASSRSAIQGFGGHEQYF.

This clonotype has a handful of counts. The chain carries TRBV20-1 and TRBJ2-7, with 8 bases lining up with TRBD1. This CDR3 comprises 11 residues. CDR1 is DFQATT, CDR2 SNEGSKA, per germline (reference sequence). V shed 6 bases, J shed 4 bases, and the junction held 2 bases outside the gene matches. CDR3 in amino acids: CSAGQGYEQYF. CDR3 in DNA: TGCAGTGCCGGACAGGGATACGAGCAGTACTTC.

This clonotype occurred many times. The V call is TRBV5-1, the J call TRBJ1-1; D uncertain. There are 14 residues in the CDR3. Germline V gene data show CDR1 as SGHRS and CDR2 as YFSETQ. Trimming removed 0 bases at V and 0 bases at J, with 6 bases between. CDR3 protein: CASSLGQMNTEAFF. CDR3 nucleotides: TGCGCCAGCAGCTTGGGGCAGATGAACACTGAAGCTTTCTTT.

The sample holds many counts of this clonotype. The CDR3 DNA is TGCAGCGCCGAGCCTAGCGGGAGGGCGGGCGAGCAGTTCTTC. It codes for CSAEPSGRAGEQFF. This sequence joins TRBV29-1 and TRBJ2-1; 12 bases align to TRBD2. This CDR3 region has 14 residues. Germline CDR1 is SQVTM and CDR2 is ANQGSEA. V gave up 7 bases and J gave up 10 bases; unmatched junction bases: 11.

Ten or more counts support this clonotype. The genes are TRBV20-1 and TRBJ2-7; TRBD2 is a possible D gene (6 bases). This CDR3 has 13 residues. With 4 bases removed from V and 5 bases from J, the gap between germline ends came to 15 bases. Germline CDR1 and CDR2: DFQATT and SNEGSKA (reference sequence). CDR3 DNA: TGCAGTGCTAACACGGGAGAGGTCCACGAGCAGTACTTC. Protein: CSANTGEVHEQYF.

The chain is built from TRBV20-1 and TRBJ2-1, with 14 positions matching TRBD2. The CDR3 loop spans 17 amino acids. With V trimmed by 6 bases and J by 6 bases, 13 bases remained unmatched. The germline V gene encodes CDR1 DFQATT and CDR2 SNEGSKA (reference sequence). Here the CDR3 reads CSAPGTSGRPLGNEQFF. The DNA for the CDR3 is TGCAGTGCCCCTGGGACTAGCGGGAGACCCCTTGGCAATGAGCAGTTCTTC.

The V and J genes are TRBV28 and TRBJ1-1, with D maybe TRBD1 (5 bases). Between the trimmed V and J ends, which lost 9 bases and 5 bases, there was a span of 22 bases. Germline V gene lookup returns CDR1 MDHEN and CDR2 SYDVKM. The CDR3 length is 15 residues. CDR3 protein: CASSGASAGGTEAFF. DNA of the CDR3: TGTGCCAGTAGCGGGGCAAGCGCAGGTGGGACTGAAGCTTTCTTT.

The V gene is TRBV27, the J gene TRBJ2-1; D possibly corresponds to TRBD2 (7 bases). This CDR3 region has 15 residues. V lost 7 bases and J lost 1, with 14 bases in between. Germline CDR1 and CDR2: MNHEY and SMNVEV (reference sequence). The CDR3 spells CASNGRGPSYNEQFF. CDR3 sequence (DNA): TGTGCCAGCAATGGGCGGGGGCCATCCTACAATGAGCAGTTCTTC.

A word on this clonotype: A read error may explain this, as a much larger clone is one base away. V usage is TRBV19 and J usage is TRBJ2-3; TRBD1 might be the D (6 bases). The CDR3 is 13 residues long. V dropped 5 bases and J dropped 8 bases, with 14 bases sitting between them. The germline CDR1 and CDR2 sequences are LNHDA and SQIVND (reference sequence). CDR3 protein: CASSESGAATQYF. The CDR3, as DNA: TGTGCCAGTAGTGAATCAGGGGCGGCTACGCAGTATTTT.

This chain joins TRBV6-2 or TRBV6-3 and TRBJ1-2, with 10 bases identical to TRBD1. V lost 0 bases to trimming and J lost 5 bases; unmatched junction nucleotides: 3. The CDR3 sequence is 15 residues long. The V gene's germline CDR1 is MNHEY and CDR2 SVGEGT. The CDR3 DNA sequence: TGTGCCAGCAGTTACTCGCGACAGGGGGCGTATGGCTACACCTTC. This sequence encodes CASSYSRQGAYGYTF.